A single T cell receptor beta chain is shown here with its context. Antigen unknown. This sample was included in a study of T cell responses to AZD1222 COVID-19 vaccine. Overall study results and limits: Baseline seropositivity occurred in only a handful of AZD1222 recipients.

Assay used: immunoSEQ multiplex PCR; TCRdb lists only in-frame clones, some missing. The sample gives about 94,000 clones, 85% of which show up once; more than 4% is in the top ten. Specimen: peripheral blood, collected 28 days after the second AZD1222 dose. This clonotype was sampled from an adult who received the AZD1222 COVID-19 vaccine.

The CDR3 DNA sequence: TGTGCCAGCAGTCCCCAGATCTCTGGAAACACCATATATTTT. It yields the protein CASSPQISGNTIYF. The chain employs TRBV28 and TRBJ1-3; D call uncertain. CDR1 and CDR2 from the germline V gene are MDHEN and SYDVKM. Trimming pared 5 bases from V and 0 bases from J, leaving 8 bases between. CDR3 length: 14 amino acids.